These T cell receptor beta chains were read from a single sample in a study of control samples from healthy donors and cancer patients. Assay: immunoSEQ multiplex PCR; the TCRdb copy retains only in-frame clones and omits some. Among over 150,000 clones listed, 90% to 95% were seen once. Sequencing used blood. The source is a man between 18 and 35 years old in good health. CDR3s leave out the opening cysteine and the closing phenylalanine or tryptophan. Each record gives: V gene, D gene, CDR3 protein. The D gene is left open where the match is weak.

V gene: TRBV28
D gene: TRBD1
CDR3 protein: ASSDGTGPRNTIY

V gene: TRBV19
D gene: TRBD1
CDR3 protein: ASSPTWTGDNQPQH

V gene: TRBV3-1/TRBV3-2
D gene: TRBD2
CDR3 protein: ASSQERGVYNEQF

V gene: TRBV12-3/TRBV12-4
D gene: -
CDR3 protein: ASRTTGTDTQY

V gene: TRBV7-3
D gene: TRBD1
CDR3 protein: ASSLLGHVPGGQADYT

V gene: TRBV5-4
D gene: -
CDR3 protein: ASSLDTANTEAF

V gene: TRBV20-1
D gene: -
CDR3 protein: SASSDYEQY

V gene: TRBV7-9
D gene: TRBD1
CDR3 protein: ASSRPGQGNEKLF

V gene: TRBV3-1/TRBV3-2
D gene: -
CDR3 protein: AAGDRKLF

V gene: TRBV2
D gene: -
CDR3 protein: ASSENPAGGSYNSPLH

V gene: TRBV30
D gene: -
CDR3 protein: AYGGNGAF

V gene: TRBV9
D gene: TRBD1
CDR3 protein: ASSGQGHPTNEKLF

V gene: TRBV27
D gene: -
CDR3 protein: ASSSGRSPLH

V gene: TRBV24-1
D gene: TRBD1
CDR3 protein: ASHISGTGGYGYT

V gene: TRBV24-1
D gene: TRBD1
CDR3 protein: ATSDLTGVQF

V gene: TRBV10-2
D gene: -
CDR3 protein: ASSGDSFAYPGSYNEQF

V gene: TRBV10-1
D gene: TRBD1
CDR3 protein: ALQDRESQGLGEKLF